A selection of T cell receptor beta chains follows, all from one sample in a study of blood T cell repertoires in COVID-19. Assay used: immunoSEQ multiplex PCR; TCRdb lists only in-frame clones, some missing. The sample lists 200,000 to 250,000 clones; nearly 90% were seen once. The sequencing input was PBMCs or T cells enriched from blood (not recorded which). Source of these receptors: a man younger than 45 who had recovered from COVID-19. Both conserved end residues are part of each CDR3. A D gene is named only where the DNA matches it firmly. Rows give clone size only sometimes, using once, few, many, or a class for an expanded clone.

>.|TRBV30|TRBJ2-7|TRBD1
CAWSVGTAIDEQYF
TGTGCCTGGAGTGTTGGGACAGCTATCGACGAGCAGTACTTC
>.|TRBV7-2|TRBJ1-2|.
CASSLRGSRGYTF
TGTGCCAGCAGCCTCAGGGGATCTCGGGGCTACACCTTC
>once|TRBV5-1|TRBJ2-2|TRBD2
CASRGPSGETTGELFF
TGCGCCAGCAGAGGCCCCAGCGGGGAAACCACCGGGGAGCTGTTTTTT
>.|TRBV6-1|TRBJ1-5|TRBD1
CASSEGQGAGQPQHF
TGTGCCAGCAGTGAAGGACAGGGGGCAGGGCAGCCCCAGCATTTT
>.|TRBV29-1|TRBJ2-5|.
CSVGTTGRRETQYF
TGCAGCGTTGGAACGACAGGGAGGCGGGAGACCCAGTACTTC
>few|TRBV19|TRBJ1-5|TRBD1
CASKEGTASNQPQHF
TGTGCCAGCAAGGAAGGGACAGCCAGCAATCAGCCCCAGCATTTT
>.|TRBV4-1|TRBJ1-4|.
CASSPSGETTNEKLFF
TGCGCCAGCAGCCCCAGCGGGGAAACAACTAATGAAAAACTGTTTTTT
>.|TRBV2|TRBJ2-1|TRBD2
CASSGRWEGNEQFF
TGTGCCAGCAGTGGTAGATGGGAGGGCAATGAGCAGTTCTTC
>few|TRBV30|TRBJ2-7|.
CAWSLDYEQYF
TGTGCCTGGAGTTTAGATTACGAGCAGTACTTC
>.|TRBV2|TRBJ1-1|TRBD1
CASMLGTGNTEAFF
TGTGCCAGCATGCTCGGGACAGGGAACACTGAAGCTTTCTTT
>.|TRBV7-9|TRBJ2-7|.
CASSQGAYYEQYF
TGTGCCAGCAGCCAGGGTGCTTACTACGAGCAGTACTTC
>.|TRBV25-1|TRBJ2-7|.
CATRFSVLRPDLWYEQYF
TGTGCCACCAGGTTTTCGGTCCTGAGGCCGGATCTCTGGTACGAGCAGTACTTC
>.|TRBV7-2|TRBJ2-1|TRBD2
CASTPGLAGAPGIF
TGTGCCAGCACCCCAGGACTAGCGGGAGCCCCGGGGATCTTC
>once|TRBV30|TRBJ1-1|TRBD1
CACLGRDRGRTEAFF
TGTGCCTGTTTGGGGAGGGACAGGGGGAGAACTGAAGCTTTCTTT
>.|TRBV5-1|TRBJ2-1|TRBD2
CASSLSGGSREQFF
TGCGCCAGCAGCTTGTCGGGGGGATCTCGTGAGCAGTTCTTC
>.|TRBV19|TRBJ2-2|TRBD2
CASSTPGLYTGELFF
TGTGCCAGTAGTACTCCGGGACTATACACCGGGGAGCTGTTTTTT
>once|TRBV29-1|TRBJ2-3|TRBD2
CSVKQLAGGPGTDTQYF
TGCAGCGTCAAGCAACTAGCGGGAGGGCCGGGCACAGATACGCAGTATTTT
>.|TRBV18|TRBJ1-2|.
CASSPQGLHGYTF
TGTGCCAGCTCACCACAGGGACTCCATGGCTACACCTTC
>.|TRBV7-9|TRBJ2-3|.
CASSPWQGGGFADTQYF
TGTGCCAGCAGCCCTTGGCAGGGGGGCGGTTTCGCAGATACGCAGTATTTT
>.|TRBV30|TRBJ1-3|.
CAWSKGTGNTIYF
TGTGCCTGGAGTAAGGGGACTGGGAACACCATATATTTT
>.|TRBV29-1|TRBJ2-3|TRBD2
CSAEPASGNTDTQYF
TGCAGCGCCGAACCGGCTAGCGGGAATACAGATACGCAGTATTTT
>.|TRBV5-3|TRBJ2-7|TRBD1
CARSLAGQGTYEQYF
TGTGCCAGAAGCTTGGCGGGACAGGGGACCTACGAGCAGTACTTC
>once|TRBV3-1/TRBV3-2|TRBJ1-5|.
CASSQAGDARHF
TGTGCCAGCAGCCAAGCAGGGGACGCCAGGCATTTT
>once|TRBV5-8|TRBJ2-3|TRBD2
CASSFSGSLTDTQYF
TGTGCCAGCAGCTTTAGCGGGAGCCTCACAGATACGCAGTATTTT
>.|TRBV5-1|TRBJ1-5|.
CASSLSAGDNQPQHF
TGCGCCAGCAGCTTGAGCGCAGGGGACAATCAGCCCCAGCATTTT
>.|TRBV7-9|TRBJ1-1|TRBD1
CASSSVSLRQGTGEAFF
TGTGCCAGCAGCTCAGTAAGCCTACGACAGGGGACGGGTGAAGCTTTCTTT